Listed below are T cell receptor beta chains from one sample, sequenced in a study of blood T cell repertoires in COVID-19. The method was immunoSEQ multiplex PCR; TCRdb's version includes in-frame clones alone and lacks a portion of them. The table lists fewer than 60,000 clones, over 80% of them singletons. Sequenced sample: peripheral blood. These receptors originate from a man aged 30-40 years with COVID-19, enrolled during active disease. Both conserved end residues are part of each CDR3. A D gene is named only where the DNA matches it firmly. Clone size, where shown, is once, few, many, or a class for clones that have expanded.

d_call: TRBD1; v_call: TRBV7-9; clone_size: .; j_call: TRBJ1-2; cdr3_length: 14; cdr3_nt: TGTGCCAGCAGCGTGGACAGGGGGCGACCGTACTACACCTTC; cdr3_aa: CASSVDRGRPYYTF
d_call: TRBD1; v_call: TRBV9; clone_size: .; j_call: TRBJ1-4; cdr3_length: 15; cdr3_nt: TGTGCCAGCAGCGCGACGGGACAGGAGAATGAAAAACTGTTTTTT; cdr3_aa: CASSATGQENEKLFF
d_call: .; v_call: TRBV2; clone_size: .; j_call: TRBJ1-2; cdr3_length: 11; cdr3_nt: TGTGCCAGCAGAACCACATATGGCTACACCTTC; cdr3_aa: CASRTTYGYTF
d_call: TRBD2; v_call: TRBV13; clone_size: .; j_call: TRBJ2-7; cdr3_length: 19; cdr3_nt: TGTGCCAGCAGCCCGTTAAGGACAGGGGGGACTAGCGGGAGCTACGAGCAGTACTTC; cdr3_aa: CASSPLRTGGTSGSYEQYF
d_call: .; v_call: TRBV12-5; clone_size: .; j_call: TRBJ1-1; cdr3_length: 13; cdr3_nt: TGTGCTAGTGGTTTGGGCGGGGGCACTGAAGCTTTCTTT; cdr3_aa: CASGLGGGTEAFF
d_call: .; v_call: TRBV19; clone_size: .; j_call: TRBJ2-1; cdr3_length: 16; cdr3_nt: TGTGCCAGTAGTACGTCCCAGCGCCTATACTACAATGAGCAGTTCTTC; cdr3_aa: CASSTSQRLYYNEQFF
d_call: TRBD1; v_call: TRBV18; clone_size: .; j_call: TRBJ1-3; cdr3_length: 16; cdr3_nt: TGTGCCAGCTCACCGTCCGGGACAGCCTATGGAAACACCATATATTTT; cdr3_aa: CASSPSGTAYGNTIYF
d_call: .; v_call: TRBV28; clone_size: .; j_call: TRBJ1-4; cdr3_length: 22; cdr3_nt: TGTGCCAGCAGTGACCAAGTTAAGGGTCGAATCATTTCGGACACGTCGAAGGAAAAACTGTTTTTT; cdr3_aa: CASSDQVKGRIISDTSKEKLFF
d_call: .; v_call: TRBV28; clone_size: .; j_call: TRBJ1-2; cdr3_length: 15; cdr3_nt: TGTGCCAGCAGAATGGGAGGGGACGGCACTGGGGGCTACACCTTC; cdr3_aa: CASRMGGDGTGGYTF
d_call: .; v_call: TRBV19; clone_size: .; j_call: TRBJ1-5; cdr3_length: 15; cdr3_nt: TGTGCCAGTAGTATAGAGAGCCATAGCAATCAGCCCCAGCATTTT; cdr3_aa: CASSIESHSNQPQHF
d_call: TRBD2; v_call: TRBV19; clone_size: .; j_call: TRBJ2-2; cdr3_length: 15; cdr3_nt: TGTGCCAGTAGTATCGGGACTAGCGGCACCGGGGAGCTGTTTTTT; cdr3_aa: CASSIGTSGTGELFF
d_call: TRBD1; v_call: TRBV19; clone_size: .; j_call: TRBJ1-4; cdr3_length: 14; cdr3_nt: TGTGCCGCCGCACCCACAGGGGTCTCTGAAAAACTGTTTTTT; cdr3_aa: CAAAPTGVSEKLFF
d_call: .; v_call: TRBV5-6; clone_size: once; j_call: TRBJ1-1; cdr3_length: 14; cdr3_nt: TGTGCCAGCAGGCCCACCGGGGGGGCGGGAGAAGCTTTCTTT; cdr3_aa: CASRPTGGAGEAFF
d_call: TRBD1; v_call: TRBV7-7; clone_size: .; j_call: TRBJ2-7; cdr3_length: 16; cdr3_nt: TGTGCTAGCAGCCCCCGGCGGGACAGGGGGGCCTACGAGCAGTACTTC; cdr3_aa: CASSPRRDRGAYEQYF
d_call: .; v_call: TRBV27; clone_size: .; j_call: TRBJ1-6; cdr3_length: 15; cdr3_nt: TGTGCCAGCAGTTTAAAACCCAGGGGAGAATCACCCCTCCACTTT; cdr3_aa: CASSLKPRGESPLHF
d_call: .; v_call: TRBV28; clone_size: .; j_call: TRBJ2-5; cdr3_length: 14; cdr3_nt: TGTGCCAGCAGTTTATCGACAATTGAAGAGACCCAGTACTTC; cdr3_aa: CASSLSTIEETQYF
d_call: .; v_call: TRBV9; clone_size: .; j_call: TRBJ1-3; cdr3_length: 16; cdr3_nt: TGTGCCAGCAGCGTAGGCGATGAAGGGGTTCGGGACACCATATATTTT; cdr3_aa: CASSVGDEGVRDTIYF
d_call: TRBD1; v_call: TRBV30; clone_size: .; j_call: TRBJ2-5; cdr3_length: 13; cdr3_nt: TGTGCCTGGAGATCAGGGGGCAGAGAGACCCAGTACTTC; cdr3_aa: CAWRSGGRETQYF
d_call: .; v_call: TRBV7-2; clone_size: few; j_call: TRBJ2-1; cdr3_length: 12; cdr3_nt: TGTGCCAGCAGCCCGACTCGAAATGAGCAGTTCTTC; cdr3_aa: CASSPTRNEQFF
d_call: TRBD2; v_call: TRBV2; clone_size: .; j_call: TRBJ2-3; cdr3_length: 14; cdr3_nt: TGTGCCAGCAGTGAAATGTCTAGCGGAGATACGCAGTATTTT; cdr3_aa: CASSEMSSGDTQYF
d_call: .; v_call: TRBV6-6; clone_size: once; j_call: TRBJ1-2; cdr3_length: 14; cdr3_nt: TGTGCCAGCAGTTATTCAGGGAGGAACTATGGCTACACCTTC; cdr3_aa: CASSYSGRNYGYTF
d_call: TRBD1; v_call: TRBV7-3; clone_size: .; j_call: TRBJ1-1; cdr3_length: 12; cdr3_nt: TGTGCCAGCAGCTTTCGGACAGGGAGGGCTTTCTTT; cdr3_aa: CASSFRTGRAFF
d_call: .; v_call: TRBV5-5; clone_size: .; j_call: TRBJ1-1; cdr3_length: 18; cdr3_nt: TGTGCCAGCAGCTTGGCATTTTCGGGAGGGCTAATGAACACTGAAGCTTTCTTT; cdr3_aa: CASSLAFSGGLMNTEAFF
d_call: TRBD1; v_call: TRBV9; clone_size: .; j_call: TRBJ1-1; cdr3_length: 14; cdr3_nt: TGTGCCAGCAGCATCGAACAGGGGGCCACTGAAGCTTTCTTT; cdr3_aa: CASSIEQGATEAFF
d_call: .; v_call: TRBV6-4; clone_size: few; j_call: TRBJ2-7; cdr3_length: 12; cdr3_nt: TGTGCCACCACAGGGCTCTATAACGAGCAGTACTTC; cdr3_aa: CATTGLYNEQYF
d_call: TRBD1; v_call: TRBV19; clone_size: once; j_call: TRBJ1-1; cdr3_length: 14; cdr3_nt: TGTGCCAGTAGTCCCTGGACAGGGAGCACTGAAGCTTTCTTT; cdr3_aa: CASSPWTGSTEAFF
d_call: .; v_call: TRBV6-5; clone_size: .; j_call: TRBJ1-1; cdr3_length: 11; cdr3_nt: TGTGCCAGCACCAGGGGCACTGAAGCTTTCTTT; cdr3_aa: CASTRGTEAFF
d_call: TRBD1; v_call: TRBV19; clone_size: .; j_call: TRBJ2-1; cdr3_length: 14; cdr3_nt: TGTGCCAGTAGTTGGGGACAGCAATACAATGAGCAGTTCTTC; cdr3_aa: CASSWGQQYNEQFF
d_call: TRBD1; v_call: TRBV30; clone_size: few; j_call: TRBJ1-2; cdr3_length: 14; cdr3_nt: TGTGCCTGGAGACGGGACAGGGGATTATTCGGCTACACCTTC; cdr3_aa: CAWRRDRGLFGYTF
d_call: .; v_call: TRBV25-1; clone_size: .; j_call: TRBJ1-2; cdr3_length: 15; cdr3_nt: TGTGCCAGCAGCATTCCGGGACAACCCGCGGATGGCTACACCTTC; cdr3_aa: CASSIPGQPADGYTF
d_call: TRBD1; v_call: TRBV7-2; clone_size: .; j_call: TRBJ1-1; cdr3_length: 16; cdr3_nt: TGTGCCAGCAGCCCATATTTCGACAGGGATGGTTCTGAAGCTTTCTTT; cdr3_aa: CASSPYFDRDGSEAFF
d_call: .; v_call: TRBV4-1; clone_size: .; j_call: TRBJ2-7; cdr3_length: 14; cdr3_nt: TGCGCCAGCAGCCAAGAGAGGACAGCCCCCGAGCAGTACTTC; cdr3_aa: CASSQERTAPEQYF
d_call: TRBD1; v_call: TRBV12-3/TRBV12-4; clone_size: few; j_call: TRBJ1-5; cdr3_length: 12; cdr3_nt: TGTGCCAGCAGAGGGGGCGGTCAGCCCCAGCATTTT; cdr3_aa: CASRGGGQPQHF